Listed below are T cell receptor beta chains from one sample, sequenced in a study of shared clonotypes between healthy human individuals. This table comes from immunoSEQ multiplex PCR, and its TCRdb copy is limited to in-frame clones, with some not included. The sample lists fewer than 3 million clones, 85% to 95% occurring once. Sequenced: naive CD4+ T cells from PBMCs. The receptors shown here come from a man aged 18-30 years in good health. Some clones in this sample may be carry-over from other donors' samples. Both conserved end residues are part of each CDR3.

j_call: TRBJ2-2; v_call: TRBV11-3; cdr3_aa: CASSHNDYTMMGGELFF
j_call: TRBJ2-2; v_call: TRBV5-1; cdr3_aa: CASSLKSGPTGELFF
j_call: TRBJ2-6; v_call: TRBV10-3; cdr3_aa: CAISATERRGANVLTF
j_call: TRBJ2-2; v_call: TRBV11-2; cdr3_aa: CASSFVQGNTGELFF
j_call: TRBJ1-5; v_call: TRBV5-4; cdr3_aa: CASSQEAFGGQPQHF
j_call: TRBJ2-1; v_call: TRBV30; cdr3_aa: CAVTGTRKINEQFF
j_call: TRBJ1-3; v_call: TRBV5-4; cdr3_aa: CASSIQGTGNTIYF
j_call: TRBJ2-2; v_call: TRBV18; cdr3_aa: CASYYWVAGTGELFF
j_call: TRBJ2-3; v_call: TRBV4-2; cdr3_aa: CASSQAPAGGGDTQYF
j_call: TRBJ2-3; v_call: TRBV30; cdr3_aa: CAWSTGTSGTTDTQYF
j_call: TRBJ1-2; v_call: TRBV5-1; cdr3_aa: CASSLPPGGSYGYTF
j_call: TRBJ2-2; v_call: TRBV6-1; cdr3_aa: CASSEEDGTANTGELFF
j_call: TRBJ2-7; v_call: TRBV14; cdr3_aa: CASSQDRASVDEQYF
j_call: TRBJ1-2; v_call: TRBV6-5; cdr3_aa: CATLNSGLAIIGYTF
j_call: TRBJ2-7; v_call: TRBV5-6; cdr3_aa: CASRSLRTGNSYEQYF
j_call: TRBJ2-2; v_call: TRBV5-6; cdr3_aa: CASSLAGDRGQVGELFF
j_call: TRBJ2-7; v_call: TRBV6-1; cdr3_aa: CASSEFGVLGYEQYF
j_call: TRBJ1-2; v_call: TRBV18; cdr3_aa: CASSPDRGYTF
j_call: TRBJ2-4; v_call: TRBV19; cdr3_aa: CASSKSTSRAGGKNIQYF
j_call: TRBJ1-2; v_call: TRBV5-6; cdr3_aa: CASSFRGSNYGYTF
j_call: TRBJ2-3; v_call: TRBV7-2; cdr3_aa: CASSLGASGAALGTQYF
j_call: TRBJ1-4; v_call: TRBV5-6; cdr3_aa: CASSNGLRATNEKLFF